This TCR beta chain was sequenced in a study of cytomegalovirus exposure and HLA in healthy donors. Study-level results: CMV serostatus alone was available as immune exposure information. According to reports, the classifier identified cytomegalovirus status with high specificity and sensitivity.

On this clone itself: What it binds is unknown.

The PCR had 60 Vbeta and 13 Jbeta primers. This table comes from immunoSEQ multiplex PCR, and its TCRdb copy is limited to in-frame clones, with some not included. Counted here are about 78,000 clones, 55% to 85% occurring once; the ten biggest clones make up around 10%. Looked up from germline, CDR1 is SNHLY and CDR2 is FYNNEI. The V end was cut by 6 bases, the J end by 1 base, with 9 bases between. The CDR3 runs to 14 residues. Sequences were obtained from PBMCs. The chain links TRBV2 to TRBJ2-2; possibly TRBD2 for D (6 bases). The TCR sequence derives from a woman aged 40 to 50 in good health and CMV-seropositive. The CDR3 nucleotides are TGTGCCAGCAGCCCGGGGGAGAACACCGGGGAGCTGTTTTTT. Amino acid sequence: CASSPGENTGELFF.